This T cell receptor beta chain emerged from a study of cytomegalovirus exposure and HLA in healthy donors. Clones were read by immunoSEQ multiplex PCR, and TCRdb kept only the in-frame ones, dropping some. The sample records 100,000 to 130,000 clones, roughly 88% being singletons. This clone occurred once. The receptor was isolated from a woman between 18 and 29 years old in good health and CMV-seronegative. The sequenced material came from PBMCs.

The CDR3 DNA sequence: TGTGCCATCAGTGAGTCGGGGGCTAGCACAGATACGCAGTATTTT. Translation: CAISESGASTDTQYF. The chain recombines TRBV10-3 with TRBJ2-3; perhaps TRBD1 as D (6 bases). Deletions cut 0 bases from V and 0 bases from J, with 7 bases between. CDR3 length: 15 residues. Per germline, CDR1 ENHRY and CDR2 SYGVKD.